This is a list of T cell receptor beta chains from one sample in a study of post-analysis software for immune sequencing data. TCRdb recomputed calls from the PCR reads with MiXCR, one row per CDR3 protein. The sample records about 500,000 distinct CDR3 sequences, nearly 45% being singletons. What was sequenced was blood. Source of these receptors: a girl under 18 with multiple sclerosis. CDR3s include the opening cysteine and the closing phenylalanine or tryptophan. The D gene is left open where the match is weak. Clone size, where shown, is once, few, many, or a class for clones that have expanded.

J gene: TRBJ2-3
clone size: once
D gene: NA
V gene: TRBV14
CDR3 protein: CASSQEGGGRTDTQYF

J gene: NA
clone size: NA
D gene: TRBD2
V gene: TRBV20-1
CDR3 protein: CSAGAGVTYEQYF

J gene: TRBJ2-1
clone size: once
D gene: NA
V gene: TRBV7-2
CDR3 protein: CASSLAAGSYNEQFF

J gene: TRBJ2-1
clone size: NA
D gene: NA
V gene: TRBV12-3/TRBV12-4
CDR3 protein: CASSPPWYEQFF

J gene: TRBJ1-4
clone size: NA
D gene: NA
V gene: TRBV10-3
CDR3 protein: CAISESGGPGEKLFF

J gene: TRBJ1-1
clone size: once
D gene: TRBD1
V gene: TRBV10-3
CDR3 protein: CAIRGDRGNTEAFF

J gene: TRBJ2-5
clone size: NA
D gene: TRBD1
V gene: TRBV29-1
CDR3 protein: CSVLDREETQYF

J gene: TRBJ2-3
clone size: NA
D gene: NA
V gene: TRBV7-3
CDR3 protein: CASSRGTGTDTQYF

J gene: TRBJ2-1
clone size: once
D gene: TRBD2
V gene: TRBV20-1
CDR3 protein: CSATDRREGSYNEQFF

J gene: TRBJ1-4
clone size: NA
D gene: NA
V gene: TRBV20-1
CDR3 protein: CSARDSRHSNEKLFF

J gene: TRBJ2-1
clone size: NA
D gene: NA
V gene: TRBV20-1
CDR3 protein: CSAANWSSYNEQFF

J gene: TRBJ2-7
clone size: few
D gene: NA
V gene: TRBV10-1
CDR3 protein: CASSDGVNYEQYF

J gene: TRBJ2-6
clone size: few
D gene: NA
V gene: TRBV28
CDR3 protein: CASRLTSGANVLTF

J gene: TRBJ2-1
clone size: few
D gene: NA
V gene: TRBV4-3
CDR3 protein: CASSQDRGGSYNEQFF

J gene: TRBJ2-1
clone size: NA
D gene: NA
V gene: TRBV4-3
CDR3 protein: CASSQTRLSSNEQFF

J gene: TRBJ2-1
clone size: NA
D gene: TRBD2
V gene: TRBV24-1
CDR3 protein: CATSEPRLAAYNEQFF

J gene: TRBJ2-7
clone size: once
D gene: NA
V gene: TRBV28
CDR3 protein: CASSLGLDSSYEQYF

J gene: TRBJ2-1
clone size: NA
D gene: TRBD2
V gene: TRBV2
CDR3 protein: CASSFDGGYNEQFF

J gene: TRBJ1-1
clone size: NA
D gene: NA
V gene: TRBV9
CDR3 protein: CASSPAQSFDGEAFF

J gene: TRBJ2-3
clone size: NA
D gene: NA
V gene: TRBV3-1
CDR3 protein: CASSQDLAGDRTQYF

J gene: TRBJ1-1
clone size: NA
D gene: NA
V gene: TRBV12-3/TRBV12-4
CDR3 protein: CASSATGRTEAFF

J gene: TRBJ2-7
clone size: few
D gene: TRBD2
V gene: TRBV27
CDR3 protein: CASSIRTSGIPSYEQYF

J gene: TRBJ1-2
clone size: NA
D gene: TRBD1
V gene: TRBV3-1
CDR3 protein: CASSDRQGRGYGYTF